This T cell receptor (beta chain) was found in a study of T cell responses to AZD1222 COVID-19 vaccine. Findings of the study overall: Just a handful of people given AZD1222 tested seropositive at baseline. The repertoires were collected only after the peak T cell response. Increased Spike-specific TCR breadth and depth were observed after two AZD1222 doses. CD4 TCRs associated with vaccination spanned spike, dominating at 160-218 and 743-854.

As concerns this clone: Its antigen is still unknown.

The CDR3 sequence is 15 residues long. V was pared by 4 bases and J by 2 bases, with 14 bases between. CDR1 LGHDT and CDR2 YNNKEL come from the germline V gene (reference sequence). Libraries were prepared by immunoSEQ multiplex PCR; TCRdb keeps only in-frame clonotypes and omits some of them. Of 84,000 or so clones listed, more than 90% were seen once; the top ten hold around 3%. The sequenced sample was peripheral blood, obtained on day 0 of AZD1222 vaccination. The clonotype originates from an adult in good health. The V call is TRBV3-1 (or the pseudogene TRBV3-2), the J call TRBJ1-1, with a tentative D call TRBD1 (5 bases). The chain's CDR3 is CASSRNRGGNTEAFF. In DNA, the CDR3 is TGTGCCAGCAGCCGAAACCGGGGGGGAAACACTGAAGCTTTCTTT.